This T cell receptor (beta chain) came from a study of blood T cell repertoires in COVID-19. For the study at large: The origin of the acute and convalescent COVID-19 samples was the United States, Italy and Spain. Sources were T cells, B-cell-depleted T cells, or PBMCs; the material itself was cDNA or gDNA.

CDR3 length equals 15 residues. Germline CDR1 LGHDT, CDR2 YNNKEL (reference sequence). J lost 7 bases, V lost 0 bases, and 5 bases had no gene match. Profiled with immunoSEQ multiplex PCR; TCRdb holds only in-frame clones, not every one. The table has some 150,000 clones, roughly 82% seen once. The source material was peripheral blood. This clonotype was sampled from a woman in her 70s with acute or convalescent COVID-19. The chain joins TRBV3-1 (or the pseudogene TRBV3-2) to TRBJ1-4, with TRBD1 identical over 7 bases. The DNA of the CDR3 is TGTGCCAGCAGCCAAGATAGGGCAGGGGGTGAAAAACTGTTTTTT. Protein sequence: CASSQDRAGGEKLFF.